A single TCR beta chain is shown here with its context. This specimen comes from a study of blood T cell repertoires in COVID-19. Some clones are missing from TCRdb's copy, which holds only in-frame ones; the method was immunoSEQ multiplex PCR. Of some 230,000 clones in the sample, over 75% were seen once. This TCR was sampled from a woman aged 18-29 years in a cohort exposed to, infected with or recovered from COVID-19 (not recorded which). Sequenced material: PBMCs or T cells enriched from blood (not recorded which).

The CDR3 spells CATSDPGRNEQFF. The CDR3 DNA is TGTGCCACCAGTGATCCAGGCCGTAATGAGCAGTTCTTC. The V and J genes are TRBV24-1 and TRBJ2-1; D is ambiguous. The CDR3 is 13 residues long. Germline V gene lookup returns CDR1 KGHDR and CDR2 SFDVKD. Trimming left V 3 bases short and J 7 bases short, with 9 bases between.